Listed here are 22 T cell receptor beta chains from one sample, sequenced in a study of shared clonotypes between healthy human individuals. Only in-frame clones appear in the TCRdb table, and some are missing; sequencing was by immunoSEQ multiplex PCR. The table has around 1.4 million clones, 98% to 99% seen once; the top ten hold approximately 0.38%. Sample: naive CD4+ T cells sorted from blood. Subset noted: CD45RA+ positively selected. The receptors stem from a man aged 30-40 years in good health.

This rearrangement joins TRBV5-4 to TRBJ2-7, with TRBD2 matching over 8 bases. This CDR3 spans 18 amino acids. Losses at the gene ends were 1 base for V and 7 bases for J; bases not matched to a gene: 19. Per germline, CDR1 SGHNT and CDR2 YYREEE (reference sequence). The CDR3 region is CASSLNRTSPTRLSEQYF. The CDR3 DNA follows: TGTGCCAGCAGCTTGAATCGGACTAGCCCGACCAGATTATCTGAGCAGTACTTC.

The CDR3 sequence is CASSQDILAGDTQYF. The CDR3 nucleotides read TGCGCCAGCAGCCAAGATATACTAGCTGGAGATACGCAGTATTTT. V gene TRBV4-3 combines with J gene TRBJ2-3, with D perhaps matching TRBD2 (6 bases). V lost 0 bases to trimming and J lost 5 bases, with 12 bases between them. Germline CDR1 is LGHNA and CDR2 is YSLEER. This CDR3 is built from 15 residues.

The chain links TRBV27 to TRBJ2-7; TRBD1 matches at 8 bases. Germline V gives CDR1 MNHEY, CDR2 SMNVEV (reference sequence). CDR3 length: 13 residues. Trimming removed 6 bases from V and 6 bases from J; junction bases left unmatched: 7. The CDR3 is CASRTQGVGEQYF. CDR3 nucleotides: TGTGCCAGCAGAACACAGGGGGTCGGCGAGCAGTACTTC.

The rearrangement joins TRBV10-3 to TRBJ2-2; TRBD2 aligns across 9 bases. Trimming took 7 bases from V and 7 from J; bases not matched to a gene: 10. CDR1 ENHRY and CDR2 SYGVKD come from the germline V gene. The CDR3 consists of 15 residues. The CDR3 region has the DNA TGTGCCATCAAGATAGCTAGCGGGAAAGTCGGGGAGCTGTTTTTT. Translated: CAIKIASGKVGELFF.

The rearrangement uses TRBV7-3 and TRBJ2-7; TRBD1 matches 10 bases. J gave up 7 bases and V 5 bases, and 5 bases lay outside the gene matches. There are 13 residues in the CDR3. Germline loops: CDR1 SGHTA, CDR2 FQGTGA. This chain's CDR3 is CASSRTGGREQYF. DNA of the CDR3: TGTGCCAGCAGCCGGACAGGGGGAAGGGAGCAGTACTTC.

The chain recombines TRBV25-1 with TRBJ2-7, with a tentative D call TRBD1 (6 bases). CDR1 MGHDK and CDR2 SYGVNS come from the germline V gene. The CDR3 is 14 amino acids. Trimming pared 6 bases from V and 5 bases from J, leaving 17 bases between. The CDR3 bases are TGTGCCAGCAGGGGGGCTGGAAAGGAAAACGAGCAGTACTTC. Protein product: CASRGAGKENEQYF.

The chain carries TRBV6-5 and TRBJ2-1; a possible D gene is TRBD2 (5 bases). V lost 7 bases to trimming and J lost 1 base, with 8 bases between them. Per germline, CDR1 MNHEY and CDR2 SVGAGI. There are 13 residues in the CDR3. Here the CDR3 reads CASTPGSYNEQFF. CDR3 in DNA: TGTGCCAGCACCCCGGGGTCCTACAATGAGCAGTTCTTC.

The chain is built from TRBV11-2 and TRBJ2-7, with 7 bases fitting TRBD2. V shed 5 bases and J 3 bases; nucleotides not matched to a gene: 7. The germline CDR1 and CDR2 sequences are SGHAT and FQNNGV. The CDR3 totals 14 residues. CDR3 in amino acids: CASSLGLDGYEQYF. In DNA, the CDR3 is TGTGCCAGCAGCCTCGGACTAGATGGCTACGAGCAGTACTTC.

The rearrangement links TRBV5-4 to TRBJ2-1; TRBD1 aligns across 7 bases. There are 16 residues in the CDR3. Germline values: CDR1 SGHNT, CDR2 YYREEE (reference sequence). V trimming: 4 bases; J trimming: 8 bases; junction bases outside the gene matches: 15. The CDR3 DNA reads TGTGCCAGCAGCCCGTTGGGACAGACGCCTATCGATGAGCAGTTCTTC. Its protein product is CASSPLGQTPIDEQFF. The whole variable domain, filled in from reference TRBV5-4 and TRBJ2-1, reads ETGVTQSPTHLIKTRGQQVTLRCSSQSGHNTVSWYQQALGQGPQFIFQYYREEENGRGNFPPRFSGLQFPNYSSELNVNALELDDSALYLCASSPLGQTPIDEQFFGPGTRLTVL.

J is TRBJ2-7 and V is TRBV11-2; 8 nucleotides match TRBD2. This CDR3 has 11 residues. After removal of 8 bases from V and 13 bases from J, the junction contained 10 bases not matched to a gene. From germline, CDR1 is SGHAT and CDR2 FQNNGV. The chain's CDR3 is CASSLRRTSYF. The CDR3 DNA reads as TGTGCCAGCTCCCTCCGCAGGACTAGCTACTTC. Together with reference TRBV11-2 and TRBJ2-7, the CDR3 gives the full variable domain: EAGVAQSPRYKIIEKRQSVAFWCNPISGHATLYWYQQILGQGPKLLIQFQNNGVVDDSQLPKDRFSAERLKGVDSTLKIQPAKLEDSAVYLCASSLRRTSYFGPGTRLTVT.

The chain employs TRBV5-6 and TRBJ1-2, with TRBD1 matching 7 bases. The CDR3 has 15 amino acids. With 4 bases clipped from V and 0 bases from J, the junction kept 6 bases outside the gene matches. CDR1 is SGHDT, CDR2 YYEEEE, per germline. In DNA, the CDR3 is TGTGCCAGCAGCCCGTCCGGGACAGCTAACTATGGCTACACCTTC. This encodes CASSPSGTANYGYTF.

The chain links TRBV7-9 to TRBJ1-2; D gene uncertain. This CDR3 spans 12 amino acids. From germline, CDR1 is SEHNR and CDR2 FQNEAQ (reference sequence). V lost 5 bases to trimming and J lost 5 bases, with 9 bases between them. CDR3 sequence: CASSPGAYGYTF. The CDR3 DNA reads as TGTGCCAGCAGCCCTGGAGCTTATGGCTACACCTTC.

This clone was seen only once. The chain uses TRBV19 and TRBJ1-4, with D hard to call. The V and J ends lost 6 bases and 5 bases respectively, with 13 bases between them. The CDR3 runs 14 residues. CDR1 LNHDA and CDR2 SQIVND come from the germline V gene (reference sequence). The DNA of the CDR3 is TGTGCCAGTAGGAGGAACGGAGGGAATGAAAAACTGTTTTTT. Translated: CASRRNGGNEKLFF.

The J gene is TRBJ2-7, the V gene TRBV5-4, with 8 bases aligning to TRBD1. The CDR3 is 16 amino acids. Germline V gene sequence: CDR1 SGHNT, CDR2 YYREEE (reference sequence). The V and J ends lost 0 bases and 0 bases, in that order; junction bases with no gene match: 5. In DNA, the CDR3 is TGTGCCAGCAGCTTGGGAGGGACAGGTGCCTCCTACGAGCAGTACTTC. Translating gives CASSLGGTGASYEQYF.

The chain recombines TRBV25-1 with TRBJ2-1, with D unclear. Germline V gene sequence: CDR1 MGHDK, CDR2 SYGVNS. V lost 0 bases and J 5 bases, leaving 11 bases between the germline ends. The CDR3 extends over 15 amino acids. The CDR3 coding sequence is TGTGCCAGCAGTGAATATAGGGCAGATAACAATGAGCAGTTCTTC. Amino acids: CASSEYRADNNEQFF.

J is TRBJ2-7 and V is TRBV28; 10 bases agree with TRBD2. After removal of 6 bases from V and 5 bases from J, the junction contained 7 bases not matched to a gene. The CDR3 is 14 amino acids. Per germline, CDR1 MDHEN and CDR2 SYDVKM. This CDR3 is CASSPSGSFNEQYF. The CDR3 DNA reads TGTGCCAGCAGCCCTAGCGGGAGTTTCAACGAGCAGTACTTC.

This clone came up once. The chain combines TRBV7-2 with TRBJ2-1; 13 positions match TRBD2. This CDR3 contains 18 residues. V dropped 5 bases and J dropped 6; count of bases not matched to a gene: 13. Germline V lookup: CDR1 SGHTA, CDR2 FQGNSA. CDR3 nucleotide sequence: TGTGCCAGCAGCGCACTAGCGGGAGGGGGATGGGTGGTCAATGAGCAGTTCTTC. Protein product: CASSALAGGGWVVNEQFF.

Remarks on this clone: The same CDR3 also results from other DNA sequences found in this sample. The chain recombines TRBV7-2 with TRBJ2-5; D is possibly TRBD1 (5 bases). This CDR3 has 14 amino acids. Germline V gene data show CDR1 as SGHTA and CDR2 as FQGNSA. Trimming removed 3 bases at V and 2 bases at J, with 10 bases between. The CDR3 DNA sequence: TGTGCCAGCAGCTTTTTGGCAGGGCAAGAGACCCAGTACTTC. Translated, it gives CASSFLAGQETQYF.

V and J are TRBV5-6 and TRBJ2-7; D is perhaps TRBD2 (5 bases). CDR1 SGHDT and CDR2 YYEEEE come from the germline V gene. The CDR3 runs to 15 residues. V lost 2 bases and J lost 2, with 14 bases in between. The CDR3 spells CASSFPRERAYEQYF. The CDR3, as DNA: TGTGCCAGCAGCTTTCCGAGGGAGAGGGCCTACGAGCAGTACTTC.

V is TRBV9 and J is TRBJ2-1; 7 positions match TRBD2. The CDR3 length is 16 residues. Trimming cost V 0 bases and J 5 bases; bases outside gene matches: 8. CDR1 is SGDLS and CDR2 is YYNGEE in the germline V gene. The CDR3 region has the DNA TGTGCCAGCAGCGTAGCTGGCGGACTAGGGGACAATGAGCAGTTCTTC. Translated: CASSVAGGLGDNEQFF. Filled out from reference TRBV9 and TRBJ2-1, the complete variable domain reads DSGVTQTPKHLITATGQRVTLRCSPRSGDLSVYWYQQSLDQGLQFLIQYYNGEERAKGNILERFSAQQFPDLHSELNLSSLELGDSALYFCASSVAGGLGDNEQFFGPGTRLTVL.

The genes are TRBV5-1 and TRBJ2-7; D not certain. The CDR3 totals 14 residues. Looked up from germline, CDR1 is SGHRS and CDR2 is YFSETQ. V lost 0 bases, J lost 4 bases, and 11 bases lay in between. In DNA form, the CDR3 reads TGCGCCAGCAGCTTGGCCATTAGTTCGTACGAGCAGTACTTC. It codes for CASSLAISSYEQYF.

This sequence joins TRBV6-5 and TRBJ1-1, with a weak D call TRBD1 (5 bases). This CDR3 region has 13 residues. Germline V gene lookup returns CDR1 MNHEY and CDR2 SVGAGI. V was pared by 4 bases and J by 4 bases, with 10 bases between. DNA for the CDR3: TGTGCCAGCAGTTGGAAGAGGGGCACTGAAGCTTTCTTT. Protein product: CASSWKRGTEAFF.